This TCR beta chain was captured by sequencing in a study of CD8 T cells in Susac syndrome. Random-hexamer reverse transcription was applied to about 0.5 to 1 ug RNA. Using its own MiXCR run on the immunoSEQ multiplex PCR reads, TCRdb lists one record per CDR3 protein. The data contain more than 95,000 distinct CDR3 sequences, 90% to 95% of them seen just once; the ten biggest clones take up about 0.19%. The CDR3 runs 11 residues. The V and J ends lost 8 bases and 7 bases respectively, with 11 bases between them. This rearrangement joins TRBV12-3 or TRBV12-4 to TRBJ1-2; D not resolved. The sequenced sample was CD8+ T cells from PBMCs. The clonotype originates from a human donor with Susac syndrome. Written as DNA, the CDR3 is TGTGCCAGCCGGAGCAAGCGTGGCTACACCTTC. It specifies CASRSKRGYTF.